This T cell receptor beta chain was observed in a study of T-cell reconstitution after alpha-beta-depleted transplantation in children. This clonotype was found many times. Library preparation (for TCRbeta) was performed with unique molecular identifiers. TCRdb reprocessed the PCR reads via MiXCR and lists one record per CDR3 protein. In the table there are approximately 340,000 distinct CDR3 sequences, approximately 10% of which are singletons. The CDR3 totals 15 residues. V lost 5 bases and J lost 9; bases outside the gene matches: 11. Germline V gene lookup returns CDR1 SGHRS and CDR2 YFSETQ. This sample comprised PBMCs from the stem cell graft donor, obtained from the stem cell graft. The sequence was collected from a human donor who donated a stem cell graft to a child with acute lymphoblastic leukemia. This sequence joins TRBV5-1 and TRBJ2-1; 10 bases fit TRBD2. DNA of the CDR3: TGCGCCAGCAGGGGACCGGGACTAGCGCCGTCTGAGCAGTTCTTC. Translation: CASRGPGLAPSEQFF.